This T cell receptor beta chain was recorded in a study of blood T cell repertoires in COVID-19. The method was immunoSEQ multiplex PCR; TCRdb's version includes in-frame clones alone and lacks a portion of them. This sample has just under 250,000 clones, with roughly 91% found just once. CDR1 and CDR2 from the germline V gene are SGHVS and FNYEAQ. The germline V and J ends were trimmed by 5 bases and 8 bases, with 13 bases remaining between them. The CDR3 loop spans 13 amino acids. This clonotype was obtained from a woman aged 30 to 39 who had recovered from COVID-19. Sequencing was done on a sample of PBMCs or T cells enriched from blood (not recorded which). The genes are TRBV7-6 and TRBJ2-1, with a possible D match to TRBD1 (5 bases). The CDR3 reads CASSRQLDDEQFF. The CDR3 nucleotides are TGTGCCAGCAGCCGACAGCTCGACGATGAGCAGTTCTTC.